These T cell receptor beta chains were read from a single sample in a study of blood T cell repertoires in COVID-19. This table comes from immunoSEQ multiplex PCR, and its TCRdb copy is limited to in-frame clones, with some not included. The table lists roughly 150,000 clones, approximately 80% of them singletons. The sequenced material came from PBMCs or T cells enriched from blood (not recorded which). These receptors came from a woman in her fifties or sixties who had recovered from COVID-19. Each CDR3 is given with its conserved first and last residue. A D gene is named only where the DNA matches it firmly. Clone sizes are given selectively: once, few, many, or a class where the clone is expanded.

d_call	v_call	j_call	clone_size	cdr3_nt	cdr3_aa
NA	TRBV3-1/TRBV3-2	TRBJ2-2	NA	TGTGCCAGCAGCCCGACGTGGGGGCATGGCGCCGGGGAGCTGTTTTTT	CASSPTWGHGAGELFF
TRBD1	TRBV7-9	TRBJ2-7	NA	TGTGCCAGCAGCTTAGTCTTGGACAGGGACTACGAGCAGTACTTC	CASSLVLDRDYEQYF
NA	TRBV5-1	TRBJ1-2	NA	TGCGCCAGCAGCTTGTTCGAGAGCGGACTCTATGGCTACACCTTC	CASSLFESGLYGYTF
NA	TRBV21-1	TRBJ2-5	once	TGTGCCAGCAGCAAAAACGCCAGGGACAGGGGTACAGAGACCCAGTACTTC	CASSKNARDRGTETQYF
TRBD1	TRBV9	TRBJ1-2	once	TGTGCCAGCAGCGCCTACAGGGGGAATGGCTACACCTTC	CASSAYRGNGYTF
NA	TRBV11-2	TRBJ2-3	NA	TGTGCCAGCAGCTTAAGGACTCCCGGCATAACTAGCACAGATACGCAGTATTTT	CASSLRTPGITSTDTQYF
NA	TRBV19	TRBJ2-5	NA	TGTGCCAGTAGTACGGGGGGGACAGGGAGGGAGACCCAGTACTTC	CASSTGGTGRETQYF
NA	TRBV5-6	TRBJ1-1	NA	TGTGCCAGCAGCCGGGGTATTTTGAACACTGAAGCTTTCTTT	CASSRGILNTEAFF
NA	TRBV7-6	TRBJ2-7	NA	TGTGCCAGCAGCCCCTCCACGGCGGGACAGCGTTCCTCCTACGAGCAGTACTTC	CASSPSTAGQRSSYEQYF
NA	TRBV11-2	TRBJ2-5	NA	TGTGCCAGCAGCCGGGGGGACAGGCTACAAGAGACCCAGTACTTC	CASSRGDRLQETQYF
TRBD2	TRBV30	TRBJ2-6	few	TGTGCCTGGAGGCGCCCTTGGGCTAGCGGGGGGGCGGCTGGGGCCAACGTCCTGACTTTC	CAWRRPWASGGAAGANVLTF
NA	TRBV5-1	TRBJ1-4	NA	TGCGCCAGCAGCAGGGAGAGAAATGAAAAACTGTTTTTT	CASSRERNEKLFF
TRBD2	TRBV2	TRBJ2-1	few	TGTGCCAGCAGACGGACTAGCGGGGGGGTTGGGGATGAGCAGTTCTTC	CASRRTSGGVGDEQFF
NA	TRBV19	TRBJ1-1	few	TGTGCCAGTAGTAGATCGCGAAACACTGAAGCTTTCTTT	CASSRSRNTEAFF
NA	TRBV12-3/TRBV12-4	TRBJ2-4	NA	TGTGCCAGCAGAAATAGAAACATTCAGTACTTC	CASRNRNIQYF
TRBD1	TRBV6-5	TRBJ2-2	few	TGTGCCAGCAGTAGAGGGACAGAGAACACCGGGGAGCTGTTTTTT	CASSRGTENTGELFF
TRBD1	TRBV18	TRBJ1-6	NA	TGTGCCAGCTCACCGGGACAGGGGCTGGGTTCACCCCTCCACTTT	CASSPGQGLGSPLHF
NA	TRBV2	TRBJ1-1	NA	TGTGCCAGCAGTGAGGCGGGCGCGTACACTGAAGCTTTCTTT	CASSEAGAYTEAFF
NA	TRBV4-2	TRBJ2-1	few	TGTGCCAGCAGCCAAGATCCCGGGGGCTCCTACAATGAGCAGTTCTTC	CASSQDPGGSYNEQFF
NA	TRBV6-5	TRBJ2-7	NA	TGTGCCAGCAGTCTTAGCCTGGGCTACGAGCAGTACTTC	CASSLSLGYEQYF
TRBD1	TRBV19	TRBJ1-5	NA	TGTGCCAGTAGTATAGACAGGGGGCGCAATCAGCCCCAGCATTTT	CASSIDRGRNQPQHF
NA	TRBV6-1	TRBJ1-2	NA	TGTGCCAGCAGTGAACTCTCTCAGGGTGGGAGGTATGGCTACACCTTC	CASSELSQGGRYGYTF
TRBD2	TRBV5-4	TRBJ2-5	NA	TGTGCCAGCAGCTTACGGGGGGGCACAGAGACCCAGTACTTC	CASSLRGGTETQYF
NA	TRBV12-5	TRBJ1-1	NA	TGTGCTAGTGGCGGGACAACCCAGAACACTGAAGCTTTCTTT	CASGGTTQNTEAFF
TRBD2	TRBV7-2	TRBJ2-1	few	TGTGCCAGCAGCTTAGCGTATCGGACTAGCGGGGGGAGCTCCTACAATGAGCAGTTCTTC	CASSLAYRTSGGSSYNEQFF
TRBD1	TRBV7-8	TRBJ1-1	NA	TGTGCCAGCAGCCGACAGGGCCCCACTGAAGCTTTCTTT	CASSRQGPTEAFF
NA	TRBV27	TRBJ1-5	NA	TGTGCCAGCAGAAGTGGAGGGGCTAATCAGCCCCAGCATTTT	CASRSGGANQPQHF
TRBD2	TRBV12-5	TRBJ2-5	NA	TGTGCTAGTGGTGGGGGTTTAGCGGGGCTTGTTGAGACCCAGTACTTC	CASGGGLAGLVETQYF
TRBD2	TRBV5-1	TRBJ2-5	once	TGCGCCAGCAGCCTTACCCGCGCGGGGGGGAACCAAGAGACCCAGTACTTC	CASSLTRAGGNQETQYF